The rows below give T cell receptor beta chains drawn from one sample of a study of blood T cells in healthy people across ages. TCRdb used MiXCR to reprocess the 5' RACE reads, holding one entry per CDR3 protein. The data hold hundreds of thousands of distinct CDR3 sequences, with under 50% observed a single time. Sequencing input: blood. Every receptor here comes from a man aged 25-45 years in good health. Each CDR3 is given with its conserved first and last residue. D genes are given only for firm matches. Rows give clone size only sometimes, using once, few, many, or a class for an expanded clone.

13 | TRBJ2-7 | TRBV20-1 | - | few | CSARVRDSYEQYF | TGCAGTGCTAGAGTAAGAGATTCCTACGAGCAGTACTTC
14 | TRBJ2-7 | TRBV7-9 | - | many | CASSLAGTALEQYF | TGTGCCAGCAGCTTAGCCGGCACCGCCCTCGAGCAGTACTTC
15 | TRBJ2-1 | TRBV6-2/TRBV6-3 | - | - | CASSEQAAAYNEQFF | TGTGCCAGCAGTGAACAGGCGGCCGCGTACAATGAGCAGTTCTTC
16 | TRBJ1-3 | TRBV20-1 | TRBD1 | - | CSARRGGKSSGNTIYF | TGCAGTGCTAGAAGAGGGGGCAAGAGCTCTGGAAACACCATATATTTT
15 | TRBJ1-1 | TRBV3-1 | TRBD1 | - | CASSQDLTGATEAFF | TGTGCCAGCAGCCAAGATCTGACAGGGGCAACTGAAGCTTTCTTT
14 | TRBJ2-2 | TRBV12-3/TRBV12-4 | - | few | CASSLSRYTGELFF | TGTGCCAGCAGTTTGTCAAGGTACACCGGGGAGCTGTTTTTT
13 | TRBJ2-5 | TRBV27 | TRBD2 | - | CATSGGLQETQYF | TGTGCCACCAGCGGGGGCCTCCAAGAGACCCAGTACTTC
15 | TRBJ2-5 | TRBV10-3 | TRBD1 | many | CAISEFTGGQETQYF | TGTGCCATCAGTGAGTTTACAGGGGGCCAAGAGACCCAGTACTTC
13 | TRBJ1-1 | TRBV7-9 | - | - | CASTRARGTEAFF | TGTGCCAGCACGAGGGCGAGGGGCACTGAAGCTTTCTTT
13 | TRBJ2-4 | TRBV2 | TRBD1 | few | CASGPQGANKQYF | TGTGCCAGCGGTCCACAGGGGGCGAATAAGCAGTACTTC
15 | TRBJ1-5 | TRBV2 | - | - | CASRPDKNSNQPQHF | TGTGCCAGCAGGCCGGACAAGAATAGCAATCAGCCCCAGCATTTT
15 | TRBJ2-1 | TRBV20-1 | TRBD2 | - | CSARVAGKSYNEQFF | TGCAGTGCTAGAGTAGCGGGGAAATCCTACAATGAGCAGTTCTTC
16 | TRBJ1-1 | TRBV3-1 | - | - | CASSQDWVSMNTEAFF | TGTGCCAGCAGCCAAGATTGGGTCAGCATGAACACTGAAGCTTTCTTT
11 | TRBJ2-7 | TRBV7-9 | - | few | CASSSSTEQYF | TGTGCCAGCAGCTCCTCAACCGAGCAGTACTTC
16 | TRBJ1-2 | TRBV20-1 | TRBD1 | - | CSARDGTGGINYGYTF | TGCAGTGCTAGAGATGGCACAGGGGGAATTAACTATGGCTACACCTTC
14 | TRBJ2-7 | TRBV29-1 | - | few | CSVAGNLLTYEQYF | TGCAGCGTTGCAGGAAACCTCCTGACCTACGAGCAGTACTTC
15 | TRBJ1-2 | TRBV28 | TRBD1 | - | CASSPTGTDFRGYTF | TGTGCCAGCAGTCCCACCGGGACAGATTTTCGAGGCTACACCTTC
14 | TRBJ1-6 | TRBV27 | - | - | CASSLSEDNSPLHF | TGTGCCAGCAGTTTATCCGAGGATAATTCACCCCTCCACTTT
11 | TRBJ1-2 | TRBV20-1 | - | - | CSGRQNYGYTF | TGCAGTGGCAGGCAGAACTATGGCTACACCTTC
11 | TRBJ2-7 | TRBV29-1 | - | once | CSVGHMYEQYF | TGCAGCGTTGGGCACATGTACGAGCAGTACTTC
16 | TRBJ2-5 | TRBV6-2/TRBV6-3 | TRBD2 | - | CASSYRRPIAGETQYF | TGTGCCAGCAGTTACCGTCGACCGATAGCGGGAGAGACCCAGTACTTC
14 | TRBJ1-1 | TRBV20-1 | TRBD1 | few | CSAGDRVMNTEAFF | TGCAGTGCTGGTGACAGGGTCATGAACACTGAAGCTTTCTTT
14 | TRBJ2-3 | TRBV6-6 | - | - | CASSRISLTDTQYF | TGTGCCAGCAGTCGCATTAGTCTCACAGATACGCAGTATTTT
14 | TRBJ2-5 | TRBV2 | TRBD2 | few | CASSVGLGEETQYF | TGTGCCAGCAGTGTGGGACTAGGGGAAGAGACCCAGTACTTC
15 | TRBJ2-3 | TRBV15 | - | few | CATSRGTESTDTQYF | TGTGCCACCAGCAGAGGAACAGAAAGCACAGATACGCAGTATTTT
12 | TRBJ1-5 | TRBV2 | - | - | CASTTSNQPQHF | TGTGCCAGCACCACGAGCAATCAGCCCCAGCATTTT
18 | TRBJ2-2 | TRBV6-5 | TRBD1 | - | CASSYSKRGQGAEGELFF | TGTGCCAGCAGTTACTCGAAGCGGGGACAGGGGGCGGAGGGGGAGCTGTTTTTT
16 | TRBJ2-7 | TRBV4-1 | TRBD2 | few | CASSQEFSGETYEQYF | TGCGCCAGCAGCCAAGAGTTCAGCGGGGAAACCTACGAGCAGTACTTC
13 | TRBJ2-3 | TRBV20-1 | TRBD1 | - | CSGQTGSADTQYF | TGCAGTGGTCAGACAGGGTCAGCAGATACGCAGTATTTT
14 | TRBJ2-2 | TRBV7-2 | - | - | CASSSRQASGELFF | TGTGCCAGCAGCTCAAGACAGGCGTCCGGGGAGCTGTTTTTT
16 | TRBJ2-5 | TRBV20-1 | - | - | CSARPRGRGDQETQYF | TGCAGTGCTAGACCAAGGGGGCGGGGAGACCAAGAGACCCAGTACTTC
13 | TRBJ1-5 | TRBV10-3 | - | - | CAIRDQGGQPQHF | TGTGCCATCAGGGATCAAGGCGGCCAGCCCCAGCATTTT
14 | TRBJ1-1 | TRBV12-3/TRBV12-4 | - | - | CASRVETDSPEAFF | TGTGCCAGCAGAGTCGAAACGGATTCCCCTGAAGCTTTCTTT
14 | TRBJ2-7 | TRBV6-6 | TRBD1 | - | CASSRAGTEGEQYF | TGTGCCAGCAGCCGAGCCGGGACAGAAGGCGAGCAGTACTTC
13 | TRBJ2-7 | TRBV28 | - | - | CASSLTGFPEQYF | TGTGCCAGCAGTTTAACAGGGTTTCCGGAGCAGTACTTC
13 | TRBJ1-2 | TRBV12-3/TRBV12-4 | - | - | CATQRDWGNGYTF | TGTGCCACCCAGAGAGACTGGGGTAATGGCTACACCTTC
12 | TRBJ2-7 | TRBV20-1 | - | - | CSARRTEYEQYF | TGCAGTGCTCGAAGGACTGAGTACGAGCAGTACTTC
13 | TRBJ1-1 | TRBV9 | TRBD1 | - | CASSASTGAEAFF | TGTGCCAGCAGCGCCTCTACAGGGGCTGAAGCTTTCTTT
15 | TRBJ1-6 | TRBV9 | - | few | CASSSGTPYGSPLHF | TGTGCCAGCAGCTCCGGGACCCCTTACGGTTCACCCCTCCACTTT
13 | TRBJ1-2 | TRBV7-9 | - | - | CASSSVRARGYTF | TGTGCCAGCAGCTCGGTCAGGGCAAGAGGCTACACCTTC
15 | TRBJ2-1 | TRBV7-3 | TRBD2 | few | CASSPSGFYYNEQFF | TGTGCCAGCAGCCCTAGCGGTTTCTACTACAATGAGCAGTTCTTC
16 | TRBJ2-1 | TRBV6-4 | TRBD2 | few | CASSAGTSGGHNEQFF | TGTGCCAGCAGTGCGGGGACTAGCGGGGGTCACAATGAGCAGTTCTTC
18 | TRBJ2-2 | TRBV7-3 | TRBD2 | few | CASSRLPPSGVYTGELFF | TGTGCCAGCAGCCGCCTCCCCCCTAGCGGGGTCTACACCGGGGAGCTGTTTTTT
15 | TRBJ1-6 | TRBV20-1 | TRBD1 | - | CSAIPPGQGNSPLHF | TGCAGTGCCATCCCTCCGGGACAGGGGAATTCACCCCTCCACTTT
15 | TRBJ2-5 | TRBV6-2/TRBV6-3 | - | - | CASSPRAPAGETRYF | TGTGCCAGCAGCCCACGCGCGCCGGCTGGGGAGACCCGGTACTTC
15 | TRBJ2-4 | TRBV28 | TRBD2 | once | CASSGGRGAKDIQYF | TGTGCCAGCAGCGGAGGGAGGGGAGCCAAAGACATTCAGTACTTC
16 | TRBJ2-7 | TRBV5-1 | TRBD1 | - | CASSLGGTGYSYEQYF | TGCGCCAGCAGCTTGGGCGGGACAGGGTATTCCTACGAGCAGTACTTC
14 | TRBJ2-7 | TRBV7-9 | - | - | CASSLEGHYNEQYF | TGTGCCAGCAGCTTAGAGGGACATTACAATGAGCAGTACTTC
17 | TRBJ2-3 | TRBV6-5 | TRBD2 | few | CASSYVTSGVRADTQYF | TGTGCCAGCAGTTACGTCACTAGCGGGGTCCGAGCAGATACGCAGTATTTT
14 | TRBJ2-1 | TRBV7-2 | - | few | CASSKRGPYNEQFF | TGTGCCAGCAGCAAGAGGGGCCCCTACAATGAGCAGTTCTTC
15 | TRBJ2-3 | TRBV13 | - | many | CASSRDRDSTDTQYF | TGTGCCAGCAGCCGCGACCGGGACAGCACAGATACGCAGTATTTT